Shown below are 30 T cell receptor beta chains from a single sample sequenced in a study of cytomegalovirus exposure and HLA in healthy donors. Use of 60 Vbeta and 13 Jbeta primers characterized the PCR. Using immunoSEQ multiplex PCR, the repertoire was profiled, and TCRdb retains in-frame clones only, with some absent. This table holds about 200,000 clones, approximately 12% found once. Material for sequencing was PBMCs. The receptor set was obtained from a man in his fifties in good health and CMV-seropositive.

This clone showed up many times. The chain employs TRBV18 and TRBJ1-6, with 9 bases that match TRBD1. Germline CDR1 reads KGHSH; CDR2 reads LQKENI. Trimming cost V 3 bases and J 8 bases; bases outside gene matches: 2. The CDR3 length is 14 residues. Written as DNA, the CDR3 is TGTGCCAGCTCACCGACAGGGGGGGATTCACCCCTCCACTTT. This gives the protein CASSPTGGDSPLHF.

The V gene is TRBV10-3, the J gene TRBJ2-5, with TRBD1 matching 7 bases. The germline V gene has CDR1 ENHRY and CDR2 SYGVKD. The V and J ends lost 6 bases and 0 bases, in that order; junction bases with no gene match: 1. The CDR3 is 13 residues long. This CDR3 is CAISQGDQETQYF. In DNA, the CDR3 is TGTGCCATCAGCCAGGGGGACCAAGAGACCCAGTACTTC.

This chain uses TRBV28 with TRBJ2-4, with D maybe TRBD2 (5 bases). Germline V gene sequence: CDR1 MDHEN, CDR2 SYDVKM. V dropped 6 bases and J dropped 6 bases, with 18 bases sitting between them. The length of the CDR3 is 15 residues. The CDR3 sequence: CASSAPTGILNIQYF. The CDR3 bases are TGTGCCAGCAGCGCCCCCACGGGGATCCTAAACATTCAGTACTTC.

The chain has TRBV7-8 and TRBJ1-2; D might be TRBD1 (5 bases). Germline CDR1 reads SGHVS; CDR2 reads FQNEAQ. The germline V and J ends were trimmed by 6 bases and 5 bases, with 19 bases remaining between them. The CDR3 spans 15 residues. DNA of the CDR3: TGTGCCAGCAGTCCAGGGTTGGCAGCTACTTATGGCTACACCTTC. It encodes CASSPGLAATYGYTF.

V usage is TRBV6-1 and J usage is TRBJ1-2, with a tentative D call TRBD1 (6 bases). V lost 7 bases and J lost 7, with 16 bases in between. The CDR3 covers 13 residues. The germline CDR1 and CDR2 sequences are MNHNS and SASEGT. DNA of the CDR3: TGTGCCAGCACCCAGGTCGGACAGTTTGGCTACACCTTC. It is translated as CASTQVGQFGYTF.

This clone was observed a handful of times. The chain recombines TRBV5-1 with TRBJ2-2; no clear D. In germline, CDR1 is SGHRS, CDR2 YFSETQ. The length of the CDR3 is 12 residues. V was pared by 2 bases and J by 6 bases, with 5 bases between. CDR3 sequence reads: CASSFIAGELFF. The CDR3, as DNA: TGCGCCAGCAGCTTCATTGCCGGGGAGCTGTTTTTT.

The CDR3 sequence is CAWTEGLLTTDTQYF. CDR3 DNA sequence: TGTGCCTGGACCGAAGGACTCCTGACCACAGATACGCAGTATTTT. This chain connects TRBV30 to TRBJ2-3; D possibly corresponds to TRBD2 (5 bases). Trimming took 4 bases from V and 2 from J, leaving 16 bases between them. CDR3 size: 15 residues. Germline lookup yields CDR1 GTSNPN and CDR2 SVGIG (reference sequence).

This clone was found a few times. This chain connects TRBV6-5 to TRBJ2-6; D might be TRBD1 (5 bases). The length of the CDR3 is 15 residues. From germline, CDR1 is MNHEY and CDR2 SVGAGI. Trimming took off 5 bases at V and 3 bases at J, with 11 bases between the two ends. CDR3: CASSRSGFGANVLTF. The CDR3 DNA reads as TGTGCCAGCAGTCGATCAGGGTTTGGGGCCAACGTCCTGACTTTC.

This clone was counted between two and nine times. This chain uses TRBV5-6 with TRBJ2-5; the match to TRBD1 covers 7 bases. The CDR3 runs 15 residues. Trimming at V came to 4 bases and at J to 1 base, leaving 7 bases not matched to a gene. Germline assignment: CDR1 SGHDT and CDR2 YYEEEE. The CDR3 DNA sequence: TGTGCCAGCAGCGGGTGGACAGGAGTCCAAGAGACCCAGTACTTC. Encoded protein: CASSGWTGVQETQYF.

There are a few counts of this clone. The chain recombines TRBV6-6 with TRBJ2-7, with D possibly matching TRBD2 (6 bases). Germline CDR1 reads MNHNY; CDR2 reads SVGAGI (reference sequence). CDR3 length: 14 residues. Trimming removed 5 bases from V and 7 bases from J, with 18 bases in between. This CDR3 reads CASSRRPLGGEQYF. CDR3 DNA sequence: TGTGCCAGCAGTCGCCGACCCCTCGGGGGTGAGCAGTACTTC.

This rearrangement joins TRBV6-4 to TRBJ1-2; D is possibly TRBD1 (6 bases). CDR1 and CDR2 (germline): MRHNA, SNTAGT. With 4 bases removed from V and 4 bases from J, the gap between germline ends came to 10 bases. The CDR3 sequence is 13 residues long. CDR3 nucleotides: TGTGCCAGCAGTGCCCAGACAGGCTATGGCTACACCTTC. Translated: CASSAQTGYGYTF.

DNA of the CDR3: TGTGCCAGCTCACGCCGACAGGAGGGAAACACCATATATTTT. The encoded protein is CASSRRQEGNTIYF. The chain joins TRBV18 to TRBJ1-3, with D perhaps matching TRBD1 (6 bases). The CDR3 covers 14 residues. The V gene's germline CDR1 is KGHSH and CDR2 LQKENI. V was clipped by 4 bases and J by 4 bases, with 11 bases between them.

Here the CDR3 reads CASRTTAQGPQHF. The CDR3 nucleotides are TGTGCCAGCAGGACGACGGCCCAGGGGCCCCAGCATTTT. The chain joins TRBV6-5 to TRBJ1-5, with a possible D match to TRBD1 (5 bases). V was trimmed by 6 bases and J by 9 bases, leaving 15 bases between them. This CDR3 is 13 amino acids long. The germline CDR1 and CDR2 sequences are MNHEY and SVGAGI.

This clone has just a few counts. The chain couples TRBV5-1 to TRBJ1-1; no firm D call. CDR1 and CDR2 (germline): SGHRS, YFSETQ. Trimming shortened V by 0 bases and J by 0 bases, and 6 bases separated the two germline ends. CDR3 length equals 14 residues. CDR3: CASSLDGMNTEAFF. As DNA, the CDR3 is TGCGCCAGCAGCTTGGACGGTATGAACACTGAAGCTTTCTTT.

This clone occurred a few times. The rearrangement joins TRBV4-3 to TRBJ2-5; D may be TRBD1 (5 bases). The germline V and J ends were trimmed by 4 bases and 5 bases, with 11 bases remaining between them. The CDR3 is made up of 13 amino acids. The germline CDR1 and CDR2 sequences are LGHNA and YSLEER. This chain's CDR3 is CASSPDTGETQYF. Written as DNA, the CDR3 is TGCGCCAGCAGCCCGGACACTGGGGAGACCCAGTACTTC.

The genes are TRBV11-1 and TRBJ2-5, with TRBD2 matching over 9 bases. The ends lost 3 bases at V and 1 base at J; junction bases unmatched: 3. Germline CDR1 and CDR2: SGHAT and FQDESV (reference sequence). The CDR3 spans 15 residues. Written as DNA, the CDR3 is TGTGCCAGCAGCTTCCTAGCGGGGCCCCAAGAGACCCAGTACTTC. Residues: CASSFLAGPQETQYF.

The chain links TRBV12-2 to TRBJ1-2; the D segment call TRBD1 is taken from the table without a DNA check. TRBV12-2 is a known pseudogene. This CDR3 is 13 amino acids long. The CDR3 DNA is TGTGCAAGTCCAGGGGGTACCAACTATGGCTACACCTTC. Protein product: CASPGGTNYGYTF.

This CDR3 is CASSQDRDYGYTF. CDR3 DNA sequence: TGCGCCAGCAGCCAGGATCGAGACTATGGCTACACCTTC. This rearrangement joins TRBV5-1 to TRBJ1-2; D not certain. The CDR3 covers 13 residues. CDR1 and CDR2 (germline): SGHRS, YFSETQ. The V end lost 4 bases, the J end lost 3 bases, and 10 bases lay between the germline ends. The full variable domain, in which reference TRBV5-1 and TRBJ1-2 provide the parts outside the CDR3, is KAGVTQTPRYLIKTRGQQVTLSCSPISGHRSVSWYQQTPGQGLQFLFEYFSETQRNKGNFPGRFSGRQFSNSRSEMNVSTLELGDSALYLCASSQDRDYGYTFGSGTRLTVV.

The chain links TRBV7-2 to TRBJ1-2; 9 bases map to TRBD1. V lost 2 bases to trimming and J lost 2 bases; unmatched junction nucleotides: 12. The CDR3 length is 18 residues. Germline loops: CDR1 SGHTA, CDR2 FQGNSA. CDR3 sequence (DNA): TGTGCCAGCAGCTTACATACAGGGGGCGGACTACCCAACTATGGCTACACCTTC. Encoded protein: CASSLHTGGGLPNYGYTF.

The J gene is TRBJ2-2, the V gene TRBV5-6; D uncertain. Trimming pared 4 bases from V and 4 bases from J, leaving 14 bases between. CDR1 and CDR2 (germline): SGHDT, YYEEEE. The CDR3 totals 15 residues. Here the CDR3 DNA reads TGTGCCAGCAGCGTGGGGTGGCGGCGCACCGGGGAGCTGTTTTTT. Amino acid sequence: CASSVGWRRTGELFF. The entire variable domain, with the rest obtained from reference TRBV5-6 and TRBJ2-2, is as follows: DAGVTQSPTHLIKTRGQQVTLRCSPKSGHDTVSWYQQALGQGPQFIFQYYEEEERQRGNFPDRFSGHQFPNYSSELNVNALLLGDSALYLCASSVGWRRTGELFFGEGSRLTVL.

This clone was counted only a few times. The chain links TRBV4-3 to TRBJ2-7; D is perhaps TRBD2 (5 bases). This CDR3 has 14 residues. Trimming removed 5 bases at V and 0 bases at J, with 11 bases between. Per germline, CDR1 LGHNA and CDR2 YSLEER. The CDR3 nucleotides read TGCGCCAGCAGCAATAGGGAGATCTCCTACGAGCAGTACGTC. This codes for CASSNREISYEQYV.

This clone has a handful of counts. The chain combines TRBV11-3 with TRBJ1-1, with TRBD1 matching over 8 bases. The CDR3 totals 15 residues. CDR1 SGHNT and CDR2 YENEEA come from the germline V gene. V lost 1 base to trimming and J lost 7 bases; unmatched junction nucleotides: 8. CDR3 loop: CASSLVQGAKGEAFF. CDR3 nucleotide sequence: TGTGCCAGCAGCTTAGTGCAGGGGGCTAAGGGTGAAGCTTTCTTT.

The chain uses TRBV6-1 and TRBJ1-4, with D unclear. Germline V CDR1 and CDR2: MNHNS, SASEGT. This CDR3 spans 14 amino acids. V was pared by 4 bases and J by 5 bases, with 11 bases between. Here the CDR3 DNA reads TGTGCCAGCAGTGTTCAGGAGGGAAATGAAAAACTGTTTTTT. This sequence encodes CASSVQEGNEKLFF.

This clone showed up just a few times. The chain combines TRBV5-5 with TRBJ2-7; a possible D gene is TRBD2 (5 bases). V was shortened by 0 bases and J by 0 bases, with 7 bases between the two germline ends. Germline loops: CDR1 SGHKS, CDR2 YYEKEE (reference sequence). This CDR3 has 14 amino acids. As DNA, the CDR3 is TGTGCCAGCAGCTTGGACGGGATCTCCTACGAGCAGTACTTC. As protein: CASSLDGISYEQYF.

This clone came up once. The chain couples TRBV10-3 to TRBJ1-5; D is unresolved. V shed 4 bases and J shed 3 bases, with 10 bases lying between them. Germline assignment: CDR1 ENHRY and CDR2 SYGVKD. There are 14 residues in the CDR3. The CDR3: CAISGAGDNQPQHF. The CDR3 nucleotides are TGTGCCATCAGTGGGGCAGGCGACAATCAGCCCCAGCATTTT.

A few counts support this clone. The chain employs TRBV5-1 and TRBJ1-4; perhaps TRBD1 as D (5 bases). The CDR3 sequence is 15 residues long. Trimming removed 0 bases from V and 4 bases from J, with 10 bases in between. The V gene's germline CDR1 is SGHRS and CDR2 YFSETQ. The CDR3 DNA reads TGCGCCAGCAGCTTGGATGGGGGGAGTAATGAAAAACTGTTTTTT. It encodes CASSLDGGSNEKLFF.

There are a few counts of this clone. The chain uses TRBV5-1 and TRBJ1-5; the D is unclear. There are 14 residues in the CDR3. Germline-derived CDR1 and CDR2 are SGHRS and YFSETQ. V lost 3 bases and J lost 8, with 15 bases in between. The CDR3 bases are TGCGCCAGCAGCTCCGGGGAGCTCGGCGAGCCCCAGCATTTT. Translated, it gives CASSSGELGEPQHF.

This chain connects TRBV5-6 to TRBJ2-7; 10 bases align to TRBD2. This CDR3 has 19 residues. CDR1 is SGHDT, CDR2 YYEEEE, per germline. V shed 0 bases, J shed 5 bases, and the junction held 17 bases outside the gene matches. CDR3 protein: CASSLAGGLAGVPLHEQYV. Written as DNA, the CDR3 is TGTGCCAGCAGCTTGGCCGGAGGGCTAGCGGGGGTGCCATTGCACGAGCAGTACGTC.

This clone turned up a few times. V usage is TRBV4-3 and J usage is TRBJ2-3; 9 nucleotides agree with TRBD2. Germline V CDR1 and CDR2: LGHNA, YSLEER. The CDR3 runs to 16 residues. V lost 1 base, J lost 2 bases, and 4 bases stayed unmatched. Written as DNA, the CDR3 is TGCGCCAGCAGCCAAGGAGCGGGGGGATACACAGATACGCAGTATTTT. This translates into CASSQGAGGYTDTQYF.

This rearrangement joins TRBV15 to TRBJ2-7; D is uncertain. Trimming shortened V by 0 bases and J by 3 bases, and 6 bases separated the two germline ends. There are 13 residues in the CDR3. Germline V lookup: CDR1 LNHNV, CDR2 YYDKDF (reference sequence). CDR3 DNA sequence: TGTGCCACCAGCAGAGATCGAAACTACGAGCAGTACGTC. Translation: CATSRDRNYEQYV.